Described below is a single TCR beta chain sequence and its context. This record belongs to a study of CD8 T cells in Susac syndrome. With random hexamers, reverse transcription was performed on about 0.5 to 1 ug of RNA. Across 54 Vbeta and 13 Jbeta, immunoSEQ multiplex PCR amplified TCR beta CDR3. Each CDR3 protein gets one entry after TCRdb re-called the immunoSEQ multiplex PCR reads with MiXCR. The sample contains 350,000 to 550,000 distinct CDR3 sequences, more than 80% of which appear only once. In blood CD8+ and CD4+ T cells, TCR beta underwent sequencing. TEMRA cells were FACS-enriched and CD8+ and CD4+ T cells negatively isolated. Sample: CD8+ T cells from PBMCs. The TCR sequence derives from a human donor with multiple sclerosis.

CDR3 amino acids: CASSVENIGVGEQYF. The DNA for the CDR3 is TGTGCCAGCAGCGTAGAAAACATCGGGGTCGGGGAGCAGTACTTC. The chain combines TRBV9 with TRBJ2-7; maybe TRBD2 (5 bases). Germline V CDR1 and CDR2: SGDLS, YYNGEE. The CDR3 covers 15 residues. The ends were cut back, 0 bases at V and 7 bases at J, with 17 bases in the middle.